The T cell receptor (beta chain) described here comes from a study of early T cells in non-severe SARS-CoV-2 infection. CDR3 size: 12 residues. Per the germline V gene, CDR1 is SQVTM and CDR2 is ANQGSEA. Trimming at V came to 7 bases and at J to 6 bases, leaving 4 bases not matched to a gene. Separate cDNA molecules each had unique molecular identifiers attached to them. TCRdb re-called the 5' RACE reads through MiXCR, storing one row per CDR3 protein. Found here are roughly 92,000 distinct CDR3 sequences, about 12% of them singletons; the top ten hold approximately 4.4%. J is TRBJ2-3 and V is TRBV29-1; 10 positions match TRBD2. The sequenced sample was whole blood, obtained at baseline. The clonotype originates from an adult who was a healthcare worker with PCR-confirmed SARS-CoV-2 infection or an uninfected control (not recorded which). DNA of the CDR3: TGCAGCGCCGGGACTAGCGCCGATACGCAGTATTTT. Its protein product is CSAGTSADTQYF.